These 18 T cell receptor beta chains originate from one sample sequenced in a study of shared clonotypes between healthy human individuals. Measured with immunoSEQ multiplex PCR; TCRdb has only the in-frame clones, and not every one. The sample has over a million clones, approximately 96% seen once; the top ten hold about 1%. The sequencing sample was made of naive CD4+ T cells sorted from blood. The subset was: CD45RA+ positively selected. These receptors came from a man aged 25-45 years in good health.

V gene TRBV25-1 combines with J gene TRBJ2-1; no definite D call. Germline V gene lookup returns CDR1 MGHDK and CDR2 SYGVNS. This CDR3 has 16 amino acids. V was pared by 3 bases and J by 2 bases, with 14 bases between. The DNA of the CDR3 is TGTGCCAGCAGTGACACCAGGATGAAGACCTACAATGAGCAGTTCTTC. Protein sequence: CASSDTRMKTYNEQFF.

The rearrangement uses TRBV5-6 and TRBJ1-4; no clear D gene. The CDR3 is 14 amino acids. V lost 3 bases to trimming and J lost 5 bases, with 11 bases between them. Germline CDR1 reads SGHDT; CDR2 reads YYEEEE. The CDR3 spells CASSSRPQNEKLFF. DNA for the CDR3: TGTGCCAGCAGCTCGCGGCCGCAGAATGAAAAACTGTTTTTT.

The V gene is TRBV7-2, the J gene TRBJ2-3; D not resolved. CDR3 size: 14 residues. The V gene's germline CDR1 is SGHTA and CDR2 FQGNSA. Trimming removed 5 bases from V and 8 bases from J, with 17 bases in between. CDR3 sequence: CASSPQPPPGTQYF. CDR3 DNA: TGTGCCAGCAGCCCCCAACCCCCCCCGGGTACGCAGTATTTT.

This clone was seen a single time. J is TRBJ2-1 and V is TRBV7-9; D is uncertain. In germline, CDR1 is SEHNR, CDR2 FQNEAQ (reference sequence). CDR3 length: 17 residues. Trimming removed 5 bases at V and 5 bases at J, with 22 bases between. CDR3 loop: CASSPTLLENRNNEQFF. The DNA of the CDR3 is TGTGCCAGCAGCCCCACATTACTGGAAAACCGAAACAATGAGCAGTTCTTC. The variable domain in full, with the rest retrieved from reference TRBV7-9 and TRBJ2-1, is DTGVSQNPRHKITKRGQNVTFRCDPISEHNRLYWYRQTLGQGPEFLTYFQNEAQLEKSRLLSDRFSAERPKGSFSTLEIQRTEQGDSAMYLCASSPTLLENRNNEQFFGPGTRLTVL.

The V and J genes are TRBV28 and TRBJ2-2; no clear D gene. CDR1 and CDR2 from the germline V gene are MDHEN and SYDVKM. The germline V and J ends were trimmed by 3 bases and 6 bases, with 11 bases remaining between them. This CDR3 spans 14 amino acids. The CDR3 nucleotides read TGTGCCAGCAGTTTCGATCCAGGCTCCGGGGAGCTGTTTTTT. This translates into CASSFDPGSGELFF.

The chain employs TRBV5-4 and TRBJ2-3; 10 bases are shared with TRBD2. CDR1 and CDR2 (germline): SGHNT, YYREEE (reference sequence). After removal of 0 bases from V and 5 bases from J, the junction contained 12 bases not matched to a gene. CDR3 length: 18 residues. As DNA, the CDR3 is TGTGCCAGCAGCTTGGAACTAGCGGGACGCACCTACGGAGATACGCAGTATTTT. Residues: CASSLELAGRTYGDTQYF.

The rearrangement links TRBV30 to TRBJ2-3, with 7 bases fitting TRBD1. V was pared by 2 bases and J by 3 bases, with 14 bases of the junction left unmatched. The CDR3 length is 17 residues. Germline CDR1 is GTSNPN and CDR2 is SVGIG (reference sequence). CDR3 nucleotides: TGTGCCTGGAGTTCCTACGGGACAGCTTTTCGGACAGATACGCAGTATTTT. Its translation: CAWSSYGTAFRTDTQYF.

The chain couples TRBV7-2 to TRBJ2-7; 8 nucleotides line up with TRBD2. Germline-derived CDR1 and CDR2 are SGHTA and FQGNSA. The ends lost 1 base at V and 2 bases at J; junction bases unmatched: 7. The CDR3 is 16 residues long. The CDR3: CASSLGSGSLAYEQYF. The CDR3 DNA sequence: TGTGCCAGCAGCTTAGGGAGCGGGAGCCTCGCCTACGAGCAGTACTTC. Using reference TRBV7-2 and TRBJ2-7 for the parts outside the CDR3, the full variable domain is GAGVSQSPSNKVTEKGKDVELRCDPISGHTALYWYRQSLGQGLEFLIYFQGNSAPDKSGLPSDRFSAERTGGSVSTLTIQRTQQEDSAVYLCASSLGSGSLAYEQYFGPGTRLTVT.

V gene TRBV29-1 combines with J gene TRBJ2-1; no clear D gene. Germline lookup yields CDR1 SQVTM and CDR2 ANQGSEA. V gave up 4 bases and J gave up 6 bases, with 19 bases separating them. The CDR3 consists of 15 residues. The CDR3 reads CSVGVEGLGFNEQFF. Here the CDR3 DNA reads TGCAGCGTTGGGGTAGAAGGGTTGGGTTTCAATGAGCAGTTCTTC.

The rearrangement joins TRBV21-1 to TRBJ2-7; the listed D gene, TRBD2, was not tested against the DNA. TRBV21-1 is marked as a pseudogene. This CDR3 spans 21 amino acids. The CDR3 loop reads CASSSDRERRLAGGSPYEQYF. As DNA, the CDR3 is TGTGCCAGCAGCAGCGACAGGGAGCGCAGACTAGCGGGAGGCTCTCCCTACGAGCAGTACTTC.

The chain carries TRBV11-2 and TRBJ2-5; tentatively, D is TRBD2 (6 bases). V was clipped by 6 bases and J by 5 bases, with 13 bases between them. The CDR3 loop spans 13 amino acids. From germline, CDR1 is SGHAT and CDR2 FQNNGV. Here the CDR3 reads CASRFTGVETQYF. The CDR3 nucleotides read TGTGCCAGCAGGTTTACGGGAGTGGAGACCCAGTACTTC.

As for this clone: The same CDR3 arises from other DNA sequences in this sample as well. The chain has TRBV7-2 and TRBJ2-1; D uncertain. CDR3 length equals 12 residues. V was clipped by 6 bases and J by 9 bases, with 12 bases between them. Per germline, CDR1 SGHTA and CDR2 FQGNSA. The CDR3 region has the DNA TGTGCCAGCAGTTCCCCTTGGGGTGAGCAGTTCTTC. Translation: CASSSPWGEQFF.

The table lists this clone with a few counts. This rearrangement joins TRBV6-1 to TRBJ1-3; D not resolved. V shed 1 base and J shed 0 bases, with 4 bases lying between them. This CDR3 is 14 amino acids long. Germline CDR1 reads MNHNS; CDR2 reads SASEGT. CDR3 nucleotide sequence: TGTGCCAGCAGTGAAGGGGTCTCTGGAAACACCATATATTTT. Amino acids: CASSEGVSGNTIYF.

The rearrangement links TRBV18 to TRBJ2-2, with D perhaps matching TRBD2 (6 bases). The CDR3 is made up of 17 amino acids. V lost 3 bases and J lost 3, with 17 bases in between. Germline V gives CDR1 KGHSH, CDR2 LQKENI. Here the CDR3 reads CASSPGSRGGDTGELFF. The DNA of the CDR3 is TGTGCCAGCTCACCGGGGAGCCGGGGAGGCGACACCGGGGAGCTGTTTTTT. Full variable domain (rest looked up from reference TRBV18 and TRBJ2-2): NAGVMQNPRHLVRRRGQEARLRCSPMKGHSHVYWYRQLPEEGLKFMVYLQKENIIDESGMPKERFSAEFPKEGPSILRIQQVVRGDSAAYFCASSPGSRGGDTGELFFGEGSRLTVL.

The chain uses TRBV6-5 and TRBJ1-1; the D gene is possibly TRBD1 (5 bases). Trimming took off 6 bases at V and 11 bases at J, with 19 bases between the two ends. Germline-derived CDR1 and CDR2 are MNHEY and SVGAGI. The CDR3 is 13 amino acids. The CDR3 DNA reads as TGTGCCAGCAGCCGAGGAGTGTCAGGGTCGGCTTTCTTT. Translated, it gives CASSRGVSGSAFF.

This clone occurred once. CDR3 sequence reads: CASSGTGGPRMETQYF. The CDR3 DNA sequence: TGTGCCAGTAGTGGGACAGGGGGTCCTCGGATGGAGACCCAGTACTTC. The chain has TRBV19 and TRBJ2-5; 11 nucleotides agree with TRBD1. The CDR3 loop spans 16 amino acids. The germline gives CDR1 LNHDA, CDR2 SQIVND (reference sequence). With V trimmed by 5 bases and J by 5 bases, 10 bases remained unmatched.

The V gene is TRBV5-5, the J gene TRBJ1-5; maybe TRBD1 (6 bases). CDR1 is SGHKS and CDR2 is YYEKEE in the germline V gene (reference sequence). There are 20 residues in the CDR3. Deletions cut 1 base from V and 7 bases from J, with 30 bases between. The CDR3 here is CASSLYFLDATGPLGQPQHF. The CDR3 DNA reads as TGTGCCAGCAGCTTGTATTTTCTCGACGCGACAGGTCCCCTGGGGCAGCCCCAGCATTTT. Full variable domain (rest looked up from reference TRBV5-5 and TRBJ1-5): DAGVTQSPTHLIKTRGQQVTLRCSPISGHKSVSWYQQVLGQGPQFIFQYYEKEERGRGNFPDRFSARQFPNYSSELNVNALLLGDSALYLCASSLYFLDATGPLGQPQHFGDGTRLSIL.

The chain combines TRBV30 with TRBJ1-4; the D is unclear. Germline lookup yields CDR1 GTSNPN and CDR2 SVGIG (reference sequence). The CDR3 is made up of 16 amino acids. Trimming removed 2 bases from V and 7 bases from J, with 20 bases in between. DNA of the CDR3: TGTGCCTGGAGTCCGGACTCCCCGGCCGGCGGTGAAAAACTGTTTTTT. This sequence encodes CAWSPDSPAGGEKLFF. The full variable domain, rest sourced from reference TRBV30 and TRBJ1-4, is SQTIHQWPATLVQPVGSPLSLECTVEGTSNPNLYWYRQAAGRGLQLLFYSVGIGQISSEVPQNLSASRPQDRQFILSSKKLLLSDSGFYLCAWSPDSPAGGEKLFFGSGTQLSVL.